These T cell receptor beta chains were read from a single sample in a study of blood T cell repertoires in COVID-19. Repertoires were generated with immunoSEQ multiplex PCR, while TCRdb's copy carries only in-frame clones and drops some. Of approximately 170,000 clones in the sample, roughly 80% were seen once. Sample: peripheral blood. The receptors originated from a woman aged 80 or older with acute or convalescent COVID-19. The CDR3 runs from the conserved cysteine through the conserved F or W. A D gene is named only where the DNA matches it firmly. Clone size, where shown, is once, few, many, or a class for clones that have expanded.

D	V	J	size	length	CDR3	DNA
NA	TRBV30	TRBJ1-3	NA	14	CAWSVGAAKNTIYF	TGTGCCTGGAGTGTAGGGGCAGCGAAAAACACCATATATTTT
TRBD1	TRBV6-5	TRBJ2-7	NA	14	CASSPTGTAYEQYF	TGTGCCAGCAGCCCGACAGGGACGGCCTACGAGCAGTACTTC
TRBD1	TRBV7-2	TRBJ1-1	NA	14	CASSYRTGGTEAFF	TGTGCCAGCAGCTACCGGACAGGGGGCACTGAAGCTTTCTTT
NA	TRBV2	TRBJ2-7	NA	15	CASSDWGLMGGEQYF	TGTGCCAGCAGTGATTGGGGCCTCATGGGTGGAGAGCAGTACTTC
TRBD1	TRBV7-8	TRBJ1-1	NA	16	CASSHFWGTGGTEAFF	TGTGCCAGCAGCCATTTTTGGGGAACAGGGGGCACTGAAGCTTTCTTT
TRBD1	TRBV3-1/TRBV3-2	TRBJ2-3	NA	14	CASSPRQGIDTQYF	TGTGCCAGCAGCCCCCGACAGGGGATTGATACGCAGTATTTT
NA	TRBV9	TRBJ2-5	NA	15	CASSPALLGVETQYF	TGTGCCAGCAGCCCCGCCCTACTAGGAGTAGAGACCCAGTACTTC
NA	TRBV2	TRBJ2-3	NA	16	CASTQRHSSSTDTQYF	TGTGCCAGCACCCAACGGCATAGCTCTAGCACAGATACGCAGTATTTT
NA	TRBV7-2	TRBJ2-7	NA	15	CASSSTGGESIEQYF	TGTGCCAGCAGCTCCACCGGAGGGGAATCCATCGAGCAGTACTTC
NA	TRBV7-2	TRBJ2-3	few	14	CASSLGQHTDTQYF	TGTGCCAGCAGCTTAGGACAGCACACAGATACGCAGTATTTT
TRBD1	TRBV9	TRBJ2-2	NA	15	CASSETGGNTGELFF	TGTGCCAGCAGCGAAACAGGGGGGAACACCGGGGAGCTGTTTTTT
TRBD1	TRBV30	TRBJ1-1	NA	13	CAWSQGARTEAFF	TGTGCCTGGAGTCAGGGGGCGCGGACTGAAGCTTTCTTT
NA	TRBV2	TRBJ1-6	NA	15	CASSVQILYNSPLHF	TGTGCCAGCAGTGTCCAGATCCTCTATAATTCACCCCTCCACTTT
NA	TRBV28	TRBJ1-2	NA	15	CASSLVSGIRGGYTF	TGTGCCAGCAGTTTGGTGTCGGGGATCCGGGGGGGCTACACCTTC
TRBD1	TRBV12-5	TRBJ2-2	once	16	CASGFRSTGKIGELFF	TGTGCTAGTGGTTTTCGGTCGACAGGGAAGATCGGGGAGCTGTTTTTT
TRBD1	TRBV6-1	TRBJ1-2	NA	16	CASSELGQGFPYGYTF	TGTGCCAGCAGTGAACTGGGACAGGGGTTCCCCTATGGCTACACCTTC
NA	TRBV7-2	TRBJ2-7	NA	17	CASSLESGGASSYEQYF	TGTGCCAGCAGCTTAGAAAGCGGAGGGGCCAGCTCCTACGAGCAGTACTTC